This TCR beta chain was documented in a study of T cell clusters in autoimmune cytopenias. Study-wide results and limits: Physiological T cell clusters of healthy donors were apparently absent in primary autoimmune cytopenia patients.

Frequency places this clonotype as medium-sized. Its antigen is unknown. Each sample's input was 250 to 300 ng genomic DNA, 35,000 to 40,000 genome equivalents. TRB was amplified by touch-down multiplex PCR, primer pools A and B combined. TCRdb processed the multiplex PCR reads again and assigns one entry to each CDR3 protein, with no DNA. The repertoire table contains about 2,800 distinct CDR3 sequences. The sample comprised peripheral blood. This TCR was recovered from a human donor with an autoimmune cytopenia or autoimmune hepatitis (not recorded which).

The CDR3 loop reads CASSSPGKRTDTQYF. The rearrangement links TRBV28 to TRBJ2-3; TCRdb gives TRBD1 as the D gene, but with no DNA this cannot be confirmed. Germline CDR1 is MDHEN and CDR2 is SYDVKM. The CDR3 is made up of 15 amino acids.